The clone carrying this T cell receptor beta chain appeared many times. The antigen remains unidentified. This entry is derived from a study of CD8 T cells in ankylosing spondylitis. The study, taken as a whole, reports: CD8+ by phenotype, disease-linked clones were relatively rare in peripheral blood. Reportedly, disease-linked clones are significantly enriched in ankylosing spondylitis patients' matched synovial fluid.

For TCR beta, libraries came from quantitative 5'-RACE with molecular barcodes. Via MiXCR, TCRdb re-called the 5' RACE reads, giving one row per CDR3 protein. Of 300,000 to 400,000 distinct CDR3 sequences in the sample, roughly 12% were seen once. V trimming: 3 bases; J trimming: 1 base; junction bases outside the gene matches: 0. Germline values: CDR1 DFQATT, CDR2 SNEGSKA (reference sequence). The CDR3 has 13 residues. The sequence was obtained from a female donor with ankylosing spondylitis or in good health (not recorded which). V usage is TRBV20-1 and J usage is TRBJ2-3, with TRBD2 matching over 8 bases. Sample: blood, either unsorted or a sorted T cell fraction (not recorded which). DNA of the CDR3: TGCAGTGCTAGGCGGGGGGGCACAGATACGCAGTATTTT. This translates into CSARRGGTDTQYF.